This T cell receptor (beta chain) was profiled in a study of blood T cells in healthy people across ages. Primed by a sample-barcoded 5' primer and a J-beta primer mix, a second PCR proceeded for about 6 to 12 cycles. TCRdb analysed the 5' RACE reads with MiXCR anew, one entry per CDR3 protein. Here the sample spans roughly 1,800,000 distinct CDR3 sequences, approximately 50% being singletons. This clonotype was observed a handful of times. Germline V gene data show CDR1 as SNHLY and CDR2 as FYNNEI. The junction had 8 bases not matched to a gene; V was cut back by 8 bases and J by 7 bases. The CDR3 sequence is 14 residues long.

This chain joins TRBV2 and TRBJ2-1; TRBD1 matches at 10 bases. The TCR was taken from a woman in her forties in good health. Material for sequencing was blood. The CDR3 is CASRKTGGRNEQFF. The CDR3 DNA sequence: TGTGCCAGCCGGAAGACAGGGGGCAGGAATGAGCAGTTCTTC.